Below are 18 T cell receptor beta chains sequenced from a single sample in a study of T cells in Graves' hyperthyroidism and ophthalmopathy. Amplification of TCR beta CDR3 regions used RNA as the template. A first-round RT-PCR of the TCR CDR3 used the HTBI primer set. TCRdb analysed the multiplex PCR reads with MiXCR anew, one entry per CDR3 protein. In the table there are hundreds of thousands of distinct CDR3 sequences, just under 45% of which are singletons. Sequencing was done on a sample of peripheral blood or thyroid tissue (not recorded which). The receptors were gathered from an adult man with Graves' disease, either hyperthyroidism or ophthalmopathy (not recorded which).

The chain couples TRBV9 to TRBJ1-5, with a possible D match to TRBD1 (5 bases). This CDR3 contains 17 residues. Per the germline V gene, CDR1 is SGDLS and CDR2 is YYNGEE. The V end lost 4 bases, the J end lost 0 bases, and 17 bases lay between the germline ends. CDR3 bases: TGTGCCAGCAGCTTAGTCCGGGGGGTGTTTAGCAATCAGCCCCAGCATTTT. It translates to CASSLVRGVFSNQPQHF.

The V and J genes are TRBV7-3 and TRBJ1-1; the D gene is possibly TRBD1 (5 bases). Germline CDR1 reads SGHTA; CDR2 reads FQGTGA. V dropped 5 bases and J dropped 11 bases, with 24 bases sitting between them. The CDR3 covers 15 residues. The CDR3 region is CASSQRLLGPLGAFF. As DNA, the CDR3 is TGTGCCAGCAGCCAGAGATTATTGGGACCCCTGGGCGCTTTCTTT.

This clonotype was counted many times. This chain links TRBV20-1 with TRBJ2-5; TRBD1 agrees at 7 bases. The CDR3 runs to 14 residues. The V gene end was trimmed by 0 bases and the J gene end by 4 bases; junction bases not matched to a gene: 5. Germline assignment: CDR1 DFQATT and CDR2 SNEGSKA (reference sequence). The CDR3 loop reads CSARDPTGRETQYF. CDR3 sequence (DNA): TGCAGTGCTAGAGACCCGACAGGGAGAGAGACCCAGTACTTC.

Points on this clonotype: The conserved final phenylalanine or tryptophan is absent from the CDR3, which likely points to a read error. It is unclear where the CDR3 begins or ends on the DNA, so no DNA is shown, and the CDR3 is as TCRdb lists it. The V gene is TRBV20-1, the J gene TRBJ1-6. Including both end residues, the CDR3 is 15 amino acids long. Germline assignment: CDR1 DFQATT and CDR2 SNEGSKA (reference sequence). The CDR3: CSAATGGSYNSPLQS.

The chain joins TRBV7-6 to TRBJ2-2; tentative D call: TRBD1 (5 bases). Germline V gene sequence: CDR1 SGHVS, CDR2 FNYEAQ. Trimming removed 3 bases from V and 2 bases from J, with 10 bases in between. This CDR3 is 15 amino acids long. DNA of the CDR3: TGTGCCAGCAGCTTGGTGACAGTCAACACCGGGGAGCTGTTTTTT. Its protein product is CASSLVTVNTGELFF.

This clonotype was recorded at least ten times. The V call is TRBV10-2, the J call TRBJ1-1, with TRBD1 identical over 7 bases. Germline CDR1 reads WSHSY; CDR2 reads SAAADI. The V and J ends lost 5 bases and 4 bases, in that order; junction bases with no gene match: 7. CDR3 size: 14 residues. The DNA of the CDR3 is TGCGCCAGCAGTCCTGCACAGGGGAGCACTGAAGCTTTCTTT. It translates to CASSPAQGSTEAFF.

V and J are TRBV24-1 and TRBJ1-5; TRBD1 matches 7 bases. This CDR3 is built from 11 residues. With 5 bases clipped from V and 14 bases from J, the junction kept 5 bases outside the gene matches. Germline V gene data show CDR1 as KGHDR and CDR2 as SFDVKD. The CDR3 sequence is CATSAMTGKHF. The CDR3 nucleotides are TGTGCCACCAGTGCGATGACAGGGAAGCATTTT.

At least ten counts were recorded for this clonotype. The rearrangement uses TRBV29-1 and TRBJ1-1; 7 bases fit TRBD1. This CDR3 spans 12 amino acids. Germline trimming cut 5 bases from V and 9 bases from J; bases unmatched to any gene: 9. The germline gives CDR1 SQVTM, CDR2 ANQGSEA. CDR3 region: CSVSQGGPKAFF. CDR3 nucleotide sequence: TGCAGCGTTTCGCAGGGGGGCCCGAAAGCTTTCTTT.

The rearrangement joins TRBV7-9 to TRBJ1-2; D not certain. The CDR3 spans 12 residues. The V end was cut by 5 bases, the J end by 7 bases, with 11 bases between. Germline V gene lookup returns CDR1 SEHNR and CDR2 FQNEAQ (reference sequence). CDR3: CASSQARCGYTF. DNA of the CDR3: TGTGCCAGCAGCCAAGCTCGATGTGGCTACACCTTC.

The chain has TRBV24-1 and TRBJ1-2; 8 bases match TRBD1. Trimming took 4 bases from V and 4 from J; bases not matched to a gene: 13. This CDR3 spans 17 amino acids. Germline lookup yields CDR1 KGHDR and CDR2 SFDVKD. This CDR3 is CATSDSMGDRGGYGYTF. The CDR3 coding sequence is TGTGCCACCAGTGACTCAATGGGCGACAGGGGAGGCTATGGCTACACCTTC.

This rearrangement joins TRBV6-5 to TRBJ1-1; no firm D call. V gave up 3 bases and J gave up 0 bases, with 8 bases separating them. Germline CDR1 is MNHEY and CDR2 is SVGAGI. CDR3 length: 14 residues. CDR3 sequence: CASSYNALNTEAFF. The CDR3 DNA reads TGTGCCAGCAGTTATAACGCCCTGAACACTGAAGCTTTCTTT.

V gene TRBV10-2 combines with J gene TRBJ2-7, with 8 nucleotides matching TRBD1. This CDR3 is 13 amino acids long. Per the germline V gene, CDR1 is WSHSY and CDR2 is SAAADI. V shed 8 bases, J shed 11 bases, and the junction held 14 bases outside the gene matches. CDR3 nucleotide sequence: TGCGCCAGCCGTCCATCCCAGGGGGCACTGGAGTACTTC. Its protein product is CASRPSQGALEYF.

The table lists this clonotype with a few counts. V is TRBV6-5 and J is TRBJ2-7; perhaps D is TRBD1 or TRBD2 (6 bases each). V was trimmed by 3 bases and J by 4 bases, leaving 16 bases between them. Looked up from germline, CDR1 is MNHEY and CDR2 is SVGAGI. There are 15 residues in the CDR3. The CDR3 loop is CASSYSATGGYEQYF. The DNA of the CDR3 is TGTGCCAGCAGTTATTCCGCGACAGGAGGGTACGAGCAGTACTTC.

V gene TRBV2 combines with J gene TRBJ1-1, with D unclear. The CDR3 is 10 amino acids. Germline CDR1 is SNHLY and CDR2 is FYNNEI. Trimming shortened V by 7 bases and J by 10 bases, and 10 bases separated the two germline ends. CDR3 amino acids: CASKGSAAFF. For the CDR3, the DNA is TGTGCCAGCAAGGGTAGTGCAGCTTTCTTT.

V usage is TRBV7-9 and J usage is TRBJ2-2; D is undetermined. The V end lost 7 bases, the J end lost 6 bases, and 6 bases lay between the germline ends. Germline CDR1 SEHNR, CDR2 FQNEAQ (reference sequence). The CDR3 extends over 11 amino acids. The CDR3 loop is CASTAPGELFF. CDR3 bases: TGTGCCAGCACAGCTCCCGGGGAGCTGTTTTTT. Full variable domain (outside the CDR3, taken from reference TRBV7-9 and TRBJ2-2): DTGVSQNPRHKITKRGQNVTFRCDPISEHNRLYWYRQTLGQGPEFLTYFQNEAQLEKSRLLSDRFSAERPKGSFSTLEIQRTEQGDSAMYLCASTAPGELFFGEGSRLTVL.

The chain recombines TRBV4-1 with TRBJ1-2; 11 bases align to TRBD1. CDR3 length: 15 residues. J was trimmed by 0 bases and V by 6 bases; bases with no gene match: 3. Germline CDR1 MGHRA, CDR2 YSYEKL. The DNA of the CDR3 is TGCGCCAGCAGAGGACAGGGGGCGCCTAACTATGGCTACACCTTC. It codes for CASRGQGAPNYGYTF.

This clonotype was detected ten times or more. The rearrangement links TRBV7-8 to TRBJ1-4; D unresolved. Germline CDR1 is SGHVS and CDR2 is FQNEAQ. The CDR3 covers 13 residues. The V end was cut by 6 bases, the J end by 4 bases, with 9 bases between. The CDR3 DNA sequence: TGTGCCAGCAGTCCGTCTTATAATGAAAAACTGTTTTTT. Its translation is CASSPSYNEKLFF.

Ten or more counts support this clonotype. This chain joins TRBV9 and TRBJ1-2, with D maybe TRBD1 (5 bases). Trimming removed 2 bases from V and 3 bases from J, with 23 bases in between. The CDR3 contains 18 residues. The V gene's germline CDR1 is SGDLS and CDR2 YYNGEE. The CDR3 bases are TGTGCCAGCAGCGTGCGAACCGAGTGGGGCGGTGATCACTATGGCTACACCTTC. This translates into CASSVRTEWGGDHYGYTF. Variable domain in full (rest from reference TRBV9 and TRBJ1-2): DSGVTQTPKHLITATGQRVTLRCSPRSGDLSVYWYQQSLDQGLQFLIQYYNGEERAKGNILERFSAQQFPDLHSELNLSSLELGDSALYFCASSVRTEWGGDHYGYTFGSGTRLTVV.